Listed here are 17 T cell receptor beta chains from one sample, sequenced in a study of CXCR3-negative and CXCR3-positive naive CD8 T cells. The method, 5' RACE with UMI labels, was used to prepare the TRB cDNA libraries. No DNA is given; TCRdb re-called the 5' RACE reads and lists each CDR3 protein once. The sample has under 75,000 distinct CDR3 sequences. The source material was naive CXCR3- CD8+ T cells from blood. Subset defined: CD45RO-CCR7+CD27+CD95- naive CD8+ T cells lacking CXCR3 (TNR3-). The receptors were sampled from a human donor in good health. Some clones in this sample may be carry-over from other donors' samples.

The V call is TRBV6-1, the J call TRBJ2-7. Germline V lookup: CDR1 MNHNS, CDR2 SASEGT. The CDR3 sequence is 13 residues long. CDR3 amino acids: CASSDPASYEQYF.

This CDR3 is CSASLPRRRAFLDGYTF. The genes are TRBV20-1 and TRBJ1-2. In germline, CDR1 is DFQATT, CDR2 SNEGSKA (reference sequence). CDR3 length: 17 amino acids.

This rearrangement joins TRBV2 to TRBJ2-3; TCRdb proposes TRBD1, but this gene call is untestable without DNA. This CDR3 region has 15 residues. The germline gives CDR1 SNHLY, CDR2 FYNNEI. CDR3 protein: CASTFRGRSTDTQYF.

The CDR3: CSASGTVSYEQYF. The chain joins TRBV20-1 to TRBJ2-7; TCRdb names TRBD1, which stays unverified in the absence of DNA. The germline CDR1 and CDR2 sequences are DFQATT and SNEGSKA (reference sequence). This CDR3 is built from 13 residues.

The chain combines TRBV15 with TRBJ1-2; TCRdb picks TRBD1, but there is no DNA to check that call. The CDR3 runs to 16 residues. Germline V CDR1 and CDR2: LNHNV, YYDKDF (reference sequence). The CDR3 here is CATSRDGATTNYGYTF.

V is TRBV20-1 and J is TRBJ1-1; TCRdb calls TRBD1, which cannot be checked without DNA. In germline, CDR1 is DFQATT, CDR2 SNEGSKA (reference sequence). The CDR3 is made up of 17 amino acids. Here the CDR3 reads CSARDLSTPRVDTEAFF.

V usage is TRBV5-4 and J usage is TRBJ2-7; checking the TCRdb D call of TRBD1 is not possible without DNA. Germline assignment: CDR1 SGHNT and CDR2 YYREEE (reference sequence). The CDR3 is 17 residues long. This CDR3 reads CASSLFLGTGNPYEQYF.

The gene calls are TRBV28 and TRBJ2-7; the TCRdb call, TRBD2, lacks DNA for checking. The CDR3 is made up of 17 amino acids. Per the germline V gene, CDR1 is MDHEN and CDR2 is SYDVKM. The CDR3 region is CASRKNSGGAFTYEQYF.

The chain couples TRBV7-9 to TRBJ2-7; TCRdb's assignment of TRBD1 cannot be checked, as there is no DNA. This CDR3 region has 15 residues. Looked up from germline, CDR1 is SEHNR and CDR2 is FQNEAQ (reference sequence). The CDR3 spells CASSLEGTGGREQYF.

The chain's CDR3 is CASSLFGSEIRISFYEQYF. The chain carries TRBV28 and TRBJ2-7. This CDR3 is built from 19 residues. Per the germline V gene, CDR1 is MDHEN and CDR2 is SYDVKM.

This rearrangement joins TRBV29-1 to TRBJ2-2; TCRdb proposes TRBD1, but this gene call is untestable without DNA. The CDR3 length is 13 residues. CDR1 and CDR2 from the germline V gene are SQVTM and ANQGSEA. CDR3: CSVLDRNTGELFF.

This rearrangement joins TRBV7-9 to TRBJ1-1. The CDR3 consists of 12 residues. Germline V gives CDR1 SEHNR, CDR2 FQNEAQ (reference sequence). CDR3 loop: CASSFDGNEAFF.

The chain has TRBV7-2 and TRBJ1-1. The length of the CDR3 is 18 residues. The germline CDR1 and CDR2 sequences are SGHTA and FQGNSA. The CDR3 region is CASSPLFVSGPMNTEAFF.

This chain's CDR3 is CASSFGLAGGPYEQYF. The chain recombines TRBV12-3 or TRBV12-4 with TRBJ2-7; TCRdb's D gene call, TRBD2, goes unchecked for lack of DNA. This CDR3 region has 16 residues.

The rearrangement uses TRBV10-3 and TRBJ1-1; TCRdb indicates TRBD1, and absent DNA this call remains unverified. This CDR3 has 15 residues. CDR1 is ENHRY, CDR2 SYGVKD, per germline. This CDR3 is CAISVPRGRDTEAFF.

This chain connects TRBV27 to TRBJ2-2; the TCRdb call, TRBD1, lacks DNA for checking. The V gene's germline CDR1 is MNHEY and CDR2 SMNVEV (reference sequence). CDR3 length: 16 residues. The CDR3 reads CASSSFDRGFTGELFF.

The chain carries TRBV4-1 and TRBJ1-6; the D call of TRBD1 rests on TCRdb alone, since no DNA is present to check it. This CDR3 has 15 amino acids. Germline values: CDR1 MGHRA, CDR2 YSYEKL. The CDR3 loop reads CASSQDGGLNSPLHF.